These T cell receptor beta chains were read from a single sample in a study of blood T cell repertoires in COVID-19. Sequencing was performed with immunoSEQ multiplex PCR; in TCRdb, only in-frame clones are kept and a portion is missing. The sample holds over 130,000 clones, about 83% seen once. The source material was PBMCs or T cells enriched from blood (not recorded which). All receptors come from a woman aged 45 to 65 with acute COVID-19. Each CDR3 is given with its conserved first and last residue. Fields, in order: V gene, J gene, CDR3 protein.

TRBV10-3	TRBJ1-1	CAISVQGMNTEAFF
TRBV7-2	TRBJ1-2	CASSSRQGDGYTF
TRBV11-3	TRBJ2-3	CASSSADGVTDTQYF
TRBV7-9	TRBJ1-2	CASSLRDRRYTF
TRBV25-1	TRBJ2-1	CASSLTGLAGGRNEQFF
TRBV7-9	TRBJ2-1	CASSQELYDEQFF
TRBV30	TRBJ2-7	CAWSRPGQGNEQYF
TRBV6-6	TRBJ2-1	CASNYDRANEQFF
TRBV7-9	TRBJ2-7	CASSPTGTASPYEQYF
TRBV5-5	TRBJ1-2	CASSWGQWGGYTF
TRBV30	TRBJ2-5	CAGSAGDQETQYF
TRBV30	TRBJ2-7	CAWSVRDRVLYEQYF
TRBV30	TRBJ1-5	CAWSAPGQGLYQPQHF
TRBV7-2	TRBJ2-2	CASSLAGLIGTAGELFF
TRBV4-1	TRBJ1-2	CASSPQGNYGYTF
TRBV5-8	TRBJ1-3	CASSRDRGYGNTIYF
TRBV5-1	TRBJ2-1	CASSLVTSGRAFYNEQFF
TRBV27	TRBJ2-7	CASSFLDSYEQYF
TRBV20-1	TRBJ2-7	CSASGGLGRSYEQYF
TRBV9	TRBJ1-5	CASSFDSDNQPQHF
TRBV3-1/TRBV3-2	TRBJ2-3	CASSQVQGWTDTQYF
TRBV28	TRBJ2-7	CASSLRYEQYF
TRBV9	TRBJ1-1	CASSTNAGVRAEAFF
TRBV5-1	TRBJ2-1	CASSLAGGNNEQFF
TRBV4-1	TRBJ1-5	CASSPGTDSFNQPQHF
TRBV5-4	TRBJ1-2	CASSLTGLDGYTF
TRBV9	TRBJ1-2	CASSVEAGATYGYTF
TRBV5-1	TRBJ2-7	CASSLFSGYEQYF
TRBV4-1	TRBJ2-1	CASSRHSEGTSGSWFF
TRBV11-2	TRBJ1-3	CASSPTGISGNTIYF